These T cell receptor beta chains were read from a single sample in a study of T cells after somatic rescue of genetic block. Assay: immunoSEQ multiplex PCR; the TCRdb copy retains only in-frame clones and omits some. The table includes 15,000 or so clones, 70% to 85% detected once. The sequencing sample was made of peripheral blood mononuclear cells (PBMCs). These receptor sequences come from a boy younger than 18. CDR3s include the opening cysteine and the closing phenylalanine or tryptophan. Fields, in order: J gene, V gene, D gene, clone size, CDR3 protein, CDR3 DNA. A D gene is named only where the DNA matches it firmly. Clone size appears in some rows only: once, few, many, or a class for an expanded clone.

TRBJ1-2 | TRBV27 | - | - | CASSFREGNYGYTF | TGTGCCAGCAGTTTCCGGGAGGGGAACTATGGCTACACCTTC
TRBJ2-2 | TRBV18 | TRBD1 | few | CASSPRPGTGRTGELFF | TGTGCCAGCTCACCACGTCCGGGGACAGGGAGAACCGGGGAGCTGTTTTTT
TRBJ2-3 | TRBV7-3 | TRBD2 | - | CASSLMSGRGTDTQYF | TGTGCCAGCAGCTTAATGAGCGGGAGAGGGACAGATACGCAGTATTTT
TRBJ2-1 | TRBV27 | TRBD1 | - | CASSLGIVGQGAINEQFF | TGTGCCAGCAGTCTAGGCATAGTGGGACAGGGGGCGATCAATGAGCAGTTCTTC
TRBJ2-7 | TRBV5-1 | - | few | CASSLISLGTYEQYF | TGCGCCAGCAGCTTAATCAGTTTGGGTACCTACGAGCAGTACTTC
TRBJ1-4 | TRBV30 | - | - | CAWTSVPINEKLFF | TGTGCCTGGACCTCAGTGCCCATTAATGAAAAACTGTTTTTT
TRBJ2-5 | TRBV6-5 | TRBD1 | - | CASSPGTGGLQTQYF | TGTGCCAGCAGTCCCGGGACAGGGGGCTTGCAGACCCAGTACTTC
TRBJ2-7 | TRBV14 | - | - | CASSVSSYEQYF | TGTGCCAGCAGCGTAAGCTCCTACGAGCAGTACTTC
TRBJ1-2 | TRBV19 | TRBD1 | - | CASSFLRDRGPLGYGYTF | TGTGCCAGTAGTTTCCTTCGGGACAGGGGGCCCCTAGGCTATGGCTACACCTTC
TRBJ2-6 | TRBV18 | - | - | CASSPRPNVLTF | TGTGCCAGCTCACCACGGCCCAACGTCCTGACTTTC
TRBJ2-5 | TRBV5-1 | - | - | CASSFLGGETQYF | TGCGCCAGCAGCTTTCTAGGGGGGGAGACCCAGTACTTC
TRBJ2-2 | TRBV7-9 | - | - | CATVGTGELFF | TGTGCCACCGTGGGCACCGGGGAGCTGTTTTTT
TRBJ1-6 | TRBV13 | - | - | CASSLRTAYNSPLHF | TGTGCCAGCAGCTTAAGGACAGCCTATAATTCACCCCTCCACTTT
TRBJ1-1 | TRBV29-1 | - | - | CSSGEGGTEAFF | TGCAGCTCCGGGGAGGGTGGAACTGAAGCTTTCTTT
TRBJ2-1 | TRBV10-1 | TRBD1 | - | CASSGTGYNEQFF | TGCGCCAGCAGCGGGACAGGTTACAATGAGCAGTTCTTC
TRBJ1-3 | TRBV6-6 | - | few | CASSITGIGNTIYF | TGTGCCAGCAGTATCACAGGGATTGGAAACACCATATATTTT
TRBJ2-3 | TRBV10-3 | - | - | CAISVLGGETGTQYF | TGTGCCATCAGCGTCCTAGGGGGGGAAACAGGAACGCAGTATTTT
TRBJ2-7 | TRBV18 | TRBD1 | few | CASSPGQVYEQYF | TGTGCCAGCTCACCAGGACAGGTCTACGAGCAGTACTTC
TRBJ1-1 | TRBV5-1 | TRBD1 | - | CASSLGLGTEYVEAFF | TGCGCCAGCAGCTTAGGCCTAGGGACAGAATACGTGGAAGCTTTCTTT
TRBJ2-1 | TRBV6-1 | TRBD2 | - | CASTSSGSTYNEQFF | TGTGCCAGCACCTCTAGCGGGAGTACCTACAATGAGCAGTTCTTC
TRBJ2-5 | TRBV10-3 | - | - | CAISDRAGRYQETQYF | TGTGCCATCAGTGACCGGGCGGGGAGGTACCAAGAGACCCAGTACTTC
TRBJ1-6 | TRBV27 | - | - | CASSLRSQGNSPLHF | TGTGCCAGCAGTTTACGGTCGCAGGGGAATTCACCCCTCCACTTT
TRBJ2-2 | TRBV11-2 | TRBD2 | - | CASSPVSGGVTGELFF | TGTGCCAGCAGCCCCGTGAGCGGGGGGGTTACCGGGGAGCTGTTTTTT
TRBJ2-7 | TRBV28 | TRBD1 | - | CASSSPGTGIPYEQYF | TGTGCCAGCAGCTCCCCCGGGACAGGGATCCCCTACGAGCAGTACTTC
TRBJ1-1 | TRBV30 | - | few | CAWSVPGNTEAFF | TGTGCCTGGAGTGTCCCCGGGAACACTGAAGCTTTCTTT
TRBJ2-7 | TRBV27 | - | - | CASSFGEQPPYEQYF | TGTGCCAGCAGTTTTGGGGAACAGCCCCCCTACGAGCAGTACTTC
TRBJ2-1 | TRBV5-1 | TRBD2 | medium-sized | CASSPRGAGGYNEQFF | TGCGCCAGCAGCCCTAGAGGAGCGGGAGGCTACAATGAGCAGTTCTTC
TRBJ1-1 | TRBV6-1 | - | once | CASSEKTKFMAFF | TGTGCCAGCAGTGAAAAAACTAAGTTTATGGCTTTCTTT
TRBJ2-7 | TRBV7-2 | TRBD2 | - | CASSFQASGVYEQYF | TGTGCCAGCAGCTTTCAAGCTAGCGGAGTCTACGAGCAGTACTTC
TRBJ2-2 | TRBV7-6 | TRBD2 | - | CASSLAGVTGELFF | TGTGCCAGCAGCCTAGCGGGGGTCACCGGGGAGCTGTTTTTT
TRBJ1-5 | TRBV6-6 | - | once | CASSYPAGGLNQPQHF | TGTGCCAGCAGTTACCCCGCGGGGGGACTCAATCAGCCCCAGCATTTT
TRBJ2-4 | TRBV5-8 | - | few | CASSSDPLAKNIQYF | TGTGCCAGCAGCTCAGACCCTCTAGCCAAAAACATTCAGTACTTC
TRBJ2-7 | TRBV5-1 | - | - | CASRGSPSFYEQYF | TGCGCCAGCCGAGGGAGTCCGAGCTTCTACGAGCAGTACTTC
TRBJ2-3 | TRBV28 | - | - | CATTASTDTQYF | TGTGCCACGACGGCTAGCACAGATACGCAGTATTTT
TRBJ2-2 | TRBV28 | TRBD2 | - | CASSPKTSGRHTGELFF | TGTGCCAGCAGTCCCAAGACTAGCGGAAGGCACACCGGGGAGCTGTTTTTT